The 18 T cell receptor beta chains listed next were all sequenced from one sample in a study of breast tumors, draining lymph nodes, adjacent tissues. TCRdb redid the calling of the multiplex PCR reads with MiXCR, one entry per CDR3 protein. The sample lists 140,000 or so distinct CDR3 sequences; approximately 32% were seen once. Axillary draining lymph nodes of breast cancer patients supplied the node samples. The sequenced sample consisted of axillary lymph node tissue. The receptors here all came from a female donor with breast cancer. Some clones in this sample may be carry-over from other donors' samples.

In its sample, this clonotype was seen many times. The chain employs TRBV2 and TRBJ1-2; D is uncertain. V gave up 9 bases and J gave up 4 bases, with 12 bases separating them. The CDR3 contains 12 residues. Looked up from germline, CDR1 is SNHLY and CDR2 is FYNNEI. CDR3 amino acids: CASSRALYGYTF. The CDR3 nucleotides are TGTGCCAGTAGCAGAGCCCTCTATGGCTACACCTTC.

There are many counts of this clonotype. The rearrangement uses TRBV5-8 and TRBJ2-7; D perhaps matches TRBD1 (6 bases). V lost 1 base and J lost 5, with 16 bases in between. Germline V gene lookup returns CDR1 SGHTS and CDR2 YDEGEE. The CDR3 has 15 residues. The CDR3 here is CASSLIGQFTHEQYV. CDR3 DNA: TGTGCCAGCAGCTTGATAGGACAGTTCACCCACGAGCAGTACGTC.

This clonotype has only a few counts. J is TRBJ2-1 and V is TRBV12-3 or TRBV12-4; D not resolved. Trimming removed 4 bases from V and 1 base from J, with 11 bases in between. The CDR3 extends over 15 amino acids. CDR3 sequence reads: CASSCDGSSYNEQFF. The CDR3 coding sequence is TGTGCCAGCAGTTGCGACGGCTCGTCCTACAATGAGCAGTTCTTC.

This clonotype was picked up many times. The chain combines TRBV20-1 with TRBJ2-3; D not certain. The V gene lost 1 base and the J gene lost 11 bases, with 10 bases spanning the gap. Germline values: CDR1 DFQATT, CDR2 SNEGSKA (reference sequence). This CDR3 has 11 residues. The CDR3 region is CSARGGLVQYF. In DNA form, the CDR3 reads TGCAGTGCTAGAGGAGGTCTAGTGCAGTATTTT.

At least ten counts were recorded for this clonotype. The V gene is TRBV28, the J gene TRBJ2-1; no reliable D call. From germline, CDR1 is MDHEN and CDR2 SYDVKM. The CDR3 sequence is 11 residues long. V lost 6 bases to trimming and J lost 8 bases, with 8 bases between them. Here the CDR3 reads CASSRRDEQFF. CDR3 nucleotides: TGTGCCAGCAGCCGACGCGATGAGCAGTTCTTC.

In the case of this clonotype: The junction departs from the called germline gene at one end, perhaps through a read error. J is TRBJ1-6 and V is TRBV6-5; D is unclear. The CDR3 length is 12 residues. Germline V gives CDR1 MNHEY, CDR2 SVGAGI. The CDR3, as DNA: TGTGCCAGCAGGCGTGCCAATTCGCCCCTCCACTTT. It yields the protein CASRRANSPLHF.

This clonotype was counted many times. This chain connects TRBV19 to TRBJ1-5, with D uncertain. CDR3 length: 15 amino acids. Germline-derived CDR1 and CDR2 are LNHDA and SQIVND (reference sequence). Between the trimmed V and J ends, which lost 2 bases and 4 bases, there was a span of 12 bases. The CDR3 loop is CASSIQSTLNQPQHF. CDR3 DNA sequence: TGTGCCAGTAGTATACAATCCACCTTAAATCAGCCCCAGCATTTT.

This clonotype is medium-sized by share. The J gene is TRBJ2-5, the V gene TRBV12-3 or TRBV12-4; tentatively, D is TRBD2 (6 bases). There are 13 residues in the CDR3. The V gene lost 4 bases and the J gene lost 5 bases, with 11 bases spanning the gap. The CDR3 here is CASSYPEGETQYF. The CDR3 nucleotides are TGTGCCAGCAGTTACCCGGAGGGGGAGACCCAGTACTTC.

This clonotype was seen a handful of times. This could be a read error, since a much larger clone is one nucleotide away. J is TRBJ1-5 and V is TRBV20-1; D might be TRBD1 (6 bases). The CDR3 loop spans 14 amino acids. CDR1 and CDR2 (germline): DFQATT, SNEGSKA (reference sequence). The CDR3 sequence: CSASEGDKNPPQHF. CDR3 coding DNA: TGCAGTGCTAGTGAGGGGGACAAGAATCCGCCCCAGCATTTT.

This clonotype was found many times. The rearrangement uses TRBV20-1 and TRBJ1-2; the D gene is possibly TRBD1 (6 bases). Trimming stripped 6 bases from V and 5 bases from J, with 25 bases between. The CDR3 spans 16 residues. Germline V lookup: CDR1 DFQATT, CDR2 SNEGSKA (reference sequence). The CDR3 bases are TGCAGTGCCGTGGGCCAGGGGAGGGGTGCCCATTATGGCTACACCTTC. It translates to CSAVGQGRGAHYGYTF.

This clonotype came up many times. V usage is TRBV5-1 and J usage is TRBJ2-3; TRBD1 matches 11 bases. The CDR3 runs to 14 residues. V shed 3 bases, J shed 7 bases, and the junction held 4 bases outside the gene matches. CDR1 SGHRS and CDR2 YFSETQ come from the germline V gene. The CDR3 nucleotides read TGCGCCAGCAGCTCCTGGACAGGGGGCAATACGCAGTATTTT. This translates into CASSSWTGGNTQYF.

V usage is TRBV18 and J usage is TRBJ1-5; 8 nucleotides match TRBD1. Looked up from germline, CDR1 is KGHSH and CDR2 is LQKENI. The CDR3 covers 13 residues. V lost 6 bases to trimming and J lost 6 bases; unmatched junction nucleotides: 4. The CDR3 coding sequence is TGTGCCAGCTCGGCGGGACAGGTTCAGCCCCAGCATTTT. It yields the protein CASSAGQVQPQHF.

This clonotype was seen ten or more times. This chain connects TRBV6-5 to TRBJ1-6; 9 positions match TRBD1. This CDR3 region has 15 residues. The J segment lost 9 bases and the V segment lost 6 bases, leaving 9 bases of the junction unmatched. Germline loops: CDR1 MNHEY, CDR2 SVGAGI. CDR3 nucleotide sequence: TGTGCCAGCAGCACACAGGGGGCGCTTAGTTCACCCCTCCACTTT. It is translated as CASSTQGALSSPLHF.

With regard to this clonotype: One base away lies a much larger clone, so this may be a sequencing read error. CDR3 in amino acids: CASSLWQAETQYF. In DNA form, the CDR3 reads TGTGCCAGCAGCTTGTGGCAGGCGGAGACCCAGTACTTC. The chain couples TRBV5-8 to TRBJ2-5; D is uncertain. CDR1 SGHTS and CDR2 YDEGEE come from the germline V gene. This CDR3 is 13 amino acids long. V gave up 1 base and J gave up 5 bases, with 9 bases separating them.

Note on this clonotype: An end of the junction differs from the germline gene, which may be a read error. The V and J genes are TRBV7-7 and TRBJ2-5; D is perhaps TRBD2 (5 bases). This CDR3 comprises 13 residues. In germline, CDR1 is SSHAT, CDR2 FNYEAQ (reference sequence). The CDR3 bases are TGTGCTAGCAGCTTAGCGCCCCGGGAGACCCAGTACTTC. Its translation: CASSLAPRETQYF.

This clonotype was recorded once. This chain joins TRBV20-1 and TRBJ1-5; D unclear. V was shortened by 1 base and J by 7 bases, with 8 bases between the two germline ends. CDR1 and CDR2 (germline): DFQATT, SNEGSKA (reference sequence). This CDR3 has 12 residues. CDR3 amino acids: CSARVGDQPQHF. The CDR3 coding sequence is TGCAGTGCTAGAGTGGGAGACCAGCCCCAGCATTTT.

Turning to this clonotype: Sequence at one end of the junction differs from germline and may be a read error. The chain has TRBV5-4 and TRBJ1-3, with D unclear. CDR1 SGHNT and CDR2 YYREEE come from the germline V gene (reference sequence). The CDR3 sequence is 16 residues long. CDR3 in DNA: TGTGCCAGCAGCTTGGTTTCGAAGAACTCTGGAAGCACCATATATTTT. It encodes CASSLVSKNSGSTIYF.

The gene calls are TRBV12-3 or TRBV12-4 and TRBJ1-2; no clear D gene. CDR3 length: 14 residues. V was shortened by 3 bases and J by 2 bases, with 10 bases between the two germline ends. The CDR3 sequence: CASSLRATNYGYTF. The DNA for the CDR3 is TGTGCCAGCAGTTTGAGAGCAACCAACTATGGCTACACCTTC.